One and the same sample provided the 27 T cell receptor beta chains below, sequenced in a study of T-cell reconstitution after alpha-beta-depleted transplantation in children. During its preparation, the TCRbeta library received unique molecular identifiers. TCRdb itself ran the PCR reads through MiXCR, one entry per CDR3 protein. The sample consists of roughly 180,000 distinct CDR3 sequences, about 15% of them appearing once. The material sequenced was PBMCs from the stem cell graft donor, taken from the stem cell graft. These receptors came from a human donor who donated a stem cell graft to a child with acute lymphoblastic leukemia.

In this sample, this clonotype turned up many times. The chain links TRBV5-1 to TRBJ2-3; TRBD2 aligns across 7 bases. CDR1 and CDR2 (germline): SGHRS, YFSETQ. V was pared by 2 bases and J by 6 bases, with 9 bases of the junction left unmatched. This CDR3 has 15 amino acids. The CDR3, as DNA: TGCGCCAGCAGCTTACCTAGCGGAAAGGGGGATACGCAGTATTTT. Translation: CASSLPSGKGDTQYF.

This clonotype was counted many times. This chain uses TRBV5-1 with TRBJ2-1; tentative D call: TRBD2 (5 bases). Germline values: CDR1 SGHRS, CDR2 YFSETQ. The CDR3 sequence is 16 residues long. With 4 bases removed from V and 3 bases from J, the gap between germline ends came to 17 bases. The CDR3 is CASSMDPPGSYNEQFF. CDR3 sequence (DNA): TGCGCCAGCAGCATGGACCCACCGGGAAGCTACAATGAGCAGTTCTTC. Filled out from reference TRBV5-1 and TRBJ2-1, the complete variable domain reads KAGVTQTPRYLIKTRGQQVTLSCSPISGHRSVSWYQQTPGQGLQFLFEYFSETQRNKGNFPGRFSGRQFSNSRSEMNVSTLELGDSALYLCASSMDPPGSYNEQFFGPGTRLTVL.

The chain joins TRBV12-3 or TRBV12-4 to TRBJ1-2, with a weak D call TRBD1 (5 bases). This CDR3 region has 13 residues. Trimming pared 2 bases from V and 7 bases from J, leaving 11 bases between. Here the CDR3 reads CASSLFGGTGYTF. DNA of the CDR3: TGTGCCAGCAGTTTATTCGGGGGGACTGGCTACACCTTC.

This clonotype has ten or more counts. V and J are TRBV29-1 and TRBJ1-1; TRBD1 is a possible D gene (5 bases). Germline V gene sequence: CDR1 SQVTM, CDR2 ANQGSEA. The CDR3 has 14 residues. V gave up 4 bases and J gave up 4 bases, with 16 bases separating them. CDR3 coding DNA: TGCAGCGTTGTCCCCCGGGGGTTGACCACTGAAGCTTTCTTT. This sequence encodes CSVVPRGLTTEAFF.

The chain couples TRBV20-1 to TRBJ1-6; a possible D gene is TRBD1 (5 bases). Per the germline V gene, CDR1 is DFQATT and CDR2 is SNEGSKA (reference sequence). The CDR3 runs 15 residues. Trimming removed 0 bases at V and 7 bases at J, with 13 bases between. This CDR3 is CSARDSETANSPLHF. The DNA for the CDR3 is TGCAGTGCTAGAGATTCCGAGACAGCAAATTCACCCCTCCACTTT.

Concerning this clonotype itself: A read error may explain this, as a much larger clone is one base away. The chain links TRBV5-4 to TRBJ1-1, with a tentative D call TRBD1 (6 bases). The CDR3 is made up of 14 amino acids. V dropped 7 bases and J dropped 4 bases, with 17 bases sitting between them. Germline loops: CDR1 SGHNT, CDR2 YYREEE (reference sequence). The DNA of the CDR3 is TGTGCCAGCCTAACAGGGATGGGGAGCACTGAAGCTTTCTTT. This gives the protein CASLTGMGSTEAFF. The full variable domain, its missing parts supplied by reference TRBV5-4 and TRBJ1-1, is ETGVTQSPTHLIKTRGQQVTLRCSSQSGHNTVSWYQQALGQGPQFIFQYYREEENGRGNFPPRFSGLQFPNYSSELNVNALELDDSALYLCASLTGMGSTEAFFGQGTRLTVV.

The chain uses TRBV20-1 and TRBJ2-7; D not certain. CDR1 is DFQATT, CDR2 SNEGSKA, per germline (reference sequence). CDR3 length equals 14 residues. With 4 bases removed from V and 2 bases from J, the gap between germline ends came to 15 bases. The CDR3 bases are TGCAGTGCTACAATAACTGGGGTCCCCTACGAGCAGTACTTC. The encoded protein is CSATITGVPYEQYF.

This clonotype showed up just a few times. J is TRBJ2-1 and V is TRBV4-1; D perhaps matches TRBD1 (6 bases). Per the germline V gene, CDR1 is MGHRA and CDR2 is YSYEKL. Trimming stripped 1 base from V and 9 bases from J, with 19 bases between. There are 16 residues in the CDR3. Here the CDR3 DNA reads TGCGCCAGCAGCCAAGCCGAGGCAGGGGCTGTGCGTGAGCAGTTCTTC. It codes for CASSQAEAGAVREQFF.

As regards this clonotype: At one of its ends the junction is not consistent with the germline gene, which may arise from a read error. The CDR3 spells CSVRDRAGGEKLFF. CDR3 coding DNA: TGCAGTGTTAGAGATAGGGCAGGGGGAGAAAAACTGTTTTTT. This chain uses TRBV20-1 with TRBJ1-4; TRBD1 agrees at 7 bases. Germline CDR1 reads DFQATT; CDR2 reads SNEGSKA (reference sequence). The CDR3 spans 14 residues.

This clonotype has at least ten counts. The chain carries TRBV12-3 or TRBV12-4 and TRBJ1-5, with unresolved D. Trimming cost V 4 bases and J 2 bases, with 6 bases left between them. The CDR3 extends over 13 amino acids. CDR3 residues: CASSSPGNQPQHF. DNA of the CDR3: TGTGCCAGCAGTTCCCCAGGCAATCAGCCCCAGCATTTT.

This clonotype was picked up many times. The chain joins TRBV29-1 to TRBJ1-2; the D gene is possibly TRBD1 (5 bases). Trimming removed 7 bases at V and 8 bases at J, with 20 bases between. This CDR3 contains 13 residues. Germline V gene data show CDR1 as SQVTM and CDR2 as ANQGSEA. The CDR3 is CSAATELQGGYTF. The CDR3 coding sequence is TGCAGCGCGGCAACAGAACTCCAGGGCGGCTACACCTTC.

At least ten counts were recorded for this clonotype. V and J are TRBV20-1 and TRBJ2-1, with a tentative D call TRBD2 (6 bases). Germline values: CDR1 DFQATT, CDR2 SNEGSKA (reference sequence). The CDR3 sequence is 14 residues long. Trimming took off 3 bases at V and 10 bases at J, with 19 bases between the two ends. DNA of the CDR3: TGCAGTGCTAGTCGATTGGAGGGAGGCCGAGAGCAGTTCTTC. Protein sequence: CSASRLEGGREQFF.

At least ten counts were recorded for this clonotype. The chain employs TRBV6-1 and TRBJ2-7, with TRBD1 identical over 8 bases. The CDR3 is 13 residues long. The V and J ends lost 6 bases and 7 bases, in that order; junction bases with no gene match: 8. Germline-derived CDR1 and CDR2 are MNHNS and SASEGT. The CDR3: CASSHTGGREQYF. CDR3 DNA: TGTGCCAGCAGCCACACAGGGGGGCGGGAGCAGTACTTC.

This clonotype has ten or more counts. The chain uses TRBV25-1 and TRBJ1-3; D unresolved. CDR1 MGHDK and CDR2 SYGVNS come from the germline V gene. This CDR3 is built from 16 residues. The V end lost 2 bases, the J end lost 3 bases, and 14 bases lay between the germline ends. CDR3 in DNA: TGTGCCAGCAGTGAAAGGTCCCCAGCCCGTGGAAACACCATATATTTT. Amino acids: CASSERSPARGNTIYF.

This clonotype occurred many times. This chain uses TRBV10-3 with TRBJ2-5; D unresolved. V was trimmed by 0 bases and J by 5 bases, leaving 4 bases between them. The germline gives CDR1 ENHRY, CDR2 SYGVKD. CDR3 length: 12 amino acids. The CDR3 loop is CAISESWETQYF. The DNA of the CDR3 is TGTGCCATCAGTGAGTCGTGGGAGACCCAGTACTTC.

This clonotype was recorded at least ten times. This chain uses TRBV20-1 with TRBJ2-3, with 7 bases matching TRBD1. Germline values: CDR1 DFQATT, CDR2 SNEGSKA (reference sequence). V gave up 5 bases and J gave up 11 bases; unmatched junction bases: 19. This CDR3 has 15 amino acids. The CDR3 nucleotides read TGCAGTGCTCAACCTTCACGACAGGGCTTTAGTCGGCAGTATTTT. This encodes CSAQPSRQGFSRQYF.

This clonotype was seen ten or more times. The J gene is TRBJ2-2, the V gene TRBV30; D is unresolved. V was pared by 1 base and J by 3 bases, with 6 bases between. CDR1 GTSNPN and CDR2 SVGIG come from the germline V gene (reference sequence). The CDR3 covers 13 residues. The CDR3 protein is CAWSGQDTGELFF. CDR3 DNA sequence: TGTGCCTGGAGTGGTCAGGACACCGGGGAGCTGTTTTTT.

This clonotype was seen at least ten times. The chain has TRBV12-3 or TRBV12-4 and TRBJ2-3; unclear D gene. The CDR3 is 16 amino acids. Trimming took off 2 bases at V and 0 bases at J, with 12 bases between the two ends. CDR3 nucleotides: TGTGCCAGCAGTTTAACCCCCCCGGGCAGCACAGATACGCAGTATTTT. Translated, it gives CASSLTPPGSTDTQYF.

Many counts were recorded for this clonotype. V is TRBV7-8 and J is TRBJ2-7, with D unclear. From germline, CDR1 is SGHVS and CDR2 FQNEAQ. The CDR3 is 13 residues long. The ends were cut back, 1 base at V and 3 bases at J, with 7 bases in the middle. The CDR3 loop reads CASSLERYYEQYF. CDR3 sequence (DNA): TGTGCCAGCAGCTTAGAACGTTACTACGAGCAGTACTTC.

This clonotype appeared many times. The chain combines TRBV12-3 or TRBV12-4 with TRBJ2-5; D tentatively fits TRBD1 or TRBD2 (5 bases each). The germline V and J ends were trimmed by 8 bases and 1 base, with 8 bases remaining between them. The CDR3 has 12 residues. This CDR3 reads CASSGTQETQYF. The CDR3 DNA sequence: TGTGCCAGCTCAGGGACCCAAGAGACCCAGTACTTC.

This chain uses TRBV20-1 with TRBJ2-1; D is possibly TRBD2 (5 bases). Germline CDR1 reads DFQATT; CDR2 reads SNEGSKA (reference sequence). The V end lost 0 bases, the J end lost 4 bases, and 19 bases lay between the germline ends. The CDR3 extends over 17 amino acids. CDR3 DNA: TGCAGTGCTAGAGATTCAACCGCTAGAGGGTTATACAATGAGCAGTTCTTC. This gives the protein CSARDSTARGLYNEQFF.

This clonotype was counted at least ten times. J is TRBJ2-3 and V is TRBV6-1, with 10 bases that match TRBD1. This CDR3 has 15 residues. In germline, CDR1 is MNHNS, CDR2 SASEGT. V trimming: 6 bases; J trimming: 5 bases; junction bases outside the gene matches: 8. For the CDR3, the DNA is TGTGCCAGCAGACGACAGGGGGCAGTTGGAGATACGCAGTATTTT. Protein: CASRRQGAVGDTQYF.

This clonotype has more than one count but fewer than ten. The chain joins TRBV11-3 to TRBJ2-5; TRBD2 is a possible D gene (6 bases). Trimming removed 5 bases at V and 1 base at J, with 14 bases between. This CDR3 is 15 amino acids long. CDR1 and CDR2 (germline): SGHNT, YENEEA. The CDR3 here is CASSARDSPQETQYF. The CDR3 DNA sequence: TGTGCCAGCAGCGCCCGGGACTCGCCCCAAGAGACCCAGTACTTC. The full variable domain, with the rest looked up from reference TRBV11-3 and TRBJ2-5, is EAGVVQSPRYKIIEKKQPVAFWCNPISGHNTLYWYLQNLGQGPELLIRYENEEAVDDSQLPKDRFSAERLKGVDSTLKIQPAELGDSAVYLCASSARDSPQETQYFGPGTRLLVL.

V usage is TRBV6-1 and J usage is TRBJ2-7; TRBD1 or TRBD2 may be the D gene (7 bases each). V was shortened by 11 bases and J by 5 bases, with 19 bases between the two germline ends. The length of the CDR3 is 13 residues. The germline CDR1 and CDR2 sequences are MNHNS and SASEGT. The DNA for the CDR3 is TGTGCCGCCGAGGGGGCGGGGGAGGACGAGCAGTACTTC. Protein product: CAAEGAGEDEQYF.

This clonotype occurred many times. V usage is TRBV11-2 and J usage is TRBJ2-3, with 13 bases matching TRBD2. Germline CDR1 is SGHAT and CDR2 is FQNNGV. This CDR3 contains 16 residues. V lost 8 bases, J lost 4 bases, and 9 bases stayed unmatched. The CDR3 nucleotides are TGTGCCAGCTCACGGACTAGCGGGAGCGGGGCAGATACGCAGTATTTT. It encodes CASSRTSGSGADTQYF.

Ten or more counts support this clonotype. This CDR3 is CSEAWGEEGPIYNEQFF. CDR3 coding DNA: TGCAGCGAGGCTTGGGGGGAGGAGGGCCCTATCTACAATGAGCAGTTCTTC. The rearrangement uses TRBV29-1 and TRBJ2-1; perhaps TRBD2 as D (6 bases). The V end lost 7 bases, the J end lost 3 bases, and 25 bases lay between the germline ends. Germline-derived CDR1 and CDR2 are SQVTM and ANQGSEA. The CDR3 runs 17 residues.

The genes are TRBV27 and TRBJ1-1; tentatively, D is TRBD1 (5 bases). Germline V lookup: CDR1 MNHEY, CDR2 SMNVEV (reference sequence). The CDR3 has 14 residues. V gave up 5 bases and J gave up 4 bases, with 14 bases separating them. The CDR3 spells CASSRGIRGTEAFF. CDR3 coding DNA: TGTGCCAGCAGTCGTGGGATTAGGGGCACTGAAGCTTTCTTT.